This T cell receptor beta chain was obtained from a study of shared clonotypes between healthy human individuals. Study outcomes and limitations: Non-shared clonotypes had lower generation probabilities than clonotypes shared by all four sorted-subset donors.

Notes on this clone: The antigen is unknown.

V lost 7 bases, J lost 1 base, and 12 bases lay in between. CDR3 length: 14 amino acids. Germline V CDR1 and CDR2: MDHEN, SYDVKM. CD4+ cells yielded CD45RA+ naive and CD45RA-negative memory subsets. Here immunoSEQ multiplex PCR was the method, and the copy in TCRdb shows in-frame clones only, minus some. This table has 2 million to 2.5 million clones, 90% to 95% appearing once. The rearrangement links TRBV28 to TRBJ2-3, with a tentative D call TRBD1 (6 bases). This clonotype was obtained from a man younger than 35 in good health. Some clones in this sample may be carry-over from other donors' samples. The sequenced sample was naive CD4+ T cells from PBMCs. Specified subset: CD45RA+ positively selected. The CDR3 loop is CASILDSRTDTQYF. The CDR3 bases are TGTGCCAGCATTCTGGACAGCCGCACAGATACGCAGTATTTT.